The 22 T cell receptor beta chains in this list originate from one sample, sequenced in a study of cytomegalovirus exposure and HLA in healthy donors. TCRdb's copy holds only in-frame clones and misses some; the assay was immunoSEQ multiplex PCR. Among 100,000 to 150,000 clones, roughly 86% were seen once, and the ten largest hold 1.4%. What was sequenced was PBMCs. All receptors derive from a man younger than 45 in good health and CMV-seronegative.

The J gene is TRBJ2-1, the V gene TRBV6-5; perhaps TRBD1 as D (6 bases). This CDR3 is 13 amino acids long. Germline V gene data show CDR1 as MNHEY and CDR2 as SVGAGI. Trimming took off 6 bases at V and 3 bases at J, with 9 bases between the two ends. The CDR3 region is CASRKQGYNEQFF. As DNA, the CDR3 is TGTGCCAGCAGGAAACAGGGCTACAATGAGCAGTTCTTC.

DNA for the CDR3: TGTGCCTGGAGTGAGGGGGCCGGCACTGAAGCTTTCTTT. Protein: CAWSEGAGTEAFF. The chain has TRBV30 and TRBJ1-1, with 7 bases fitting TRBD1. CDR1 and CDR2 (germline): GTSNPN, SVGIG (reference sequence). This CDR3 spans 13 amino acids. V lost 1 base to trimming and J lost 4 bases; unmatched junction nucleotides: 3.

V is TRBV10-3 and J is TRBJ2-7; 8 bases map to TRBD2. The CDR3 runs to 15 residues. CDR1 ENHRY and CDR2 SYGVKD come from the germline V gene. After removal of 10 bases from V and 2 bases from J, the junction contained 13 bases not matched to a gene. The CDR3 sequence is CATRGGWREAYEQYF. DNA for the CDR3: TGTGCCACACGGGGCGGGTGGCGGGAGGCCTACGAGCAGTACTTC.

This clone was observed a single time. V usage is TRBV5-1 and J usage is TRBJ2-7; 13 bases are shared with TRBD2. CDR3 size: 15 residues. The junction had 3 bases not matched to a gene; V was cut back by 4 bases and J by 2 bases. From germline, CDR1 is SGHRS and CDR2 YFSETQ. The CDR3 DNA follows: TGCGCCAGCAGCCCAGGACTAGCGGGGGCCTACGAGCAGTACTTC. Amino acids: CASSPGLAGAYEQYF.

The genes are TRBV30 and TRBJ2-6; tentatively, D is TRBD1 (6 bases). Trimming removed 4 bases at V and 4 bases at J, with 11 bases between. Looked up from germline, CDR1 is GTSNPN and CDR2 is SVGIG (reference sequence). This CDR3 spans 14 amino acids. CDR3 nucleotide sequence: TGTGCCTGGACCGCCGGGACAGGGGCCAACGTCCTGACTTTC. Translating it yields CAWTAGTGANVLTF.

The CDR3 DNA sequence: TGTGCCAGCAGCGTATCCCCAGCGCGGCAAGAGACCCAGTACTTC. It is translated as CASSVSPARQETQYF. The chain is built from TRBV9 and TRBJ2-5; no clear D. Germline V lookup: CDR1 SGDLS, CDR2 YYNGEE. This CDR3 is 15 amino acids long. V dropped 1 base and J dropped 2 bases, with 12 bases sitting between them.

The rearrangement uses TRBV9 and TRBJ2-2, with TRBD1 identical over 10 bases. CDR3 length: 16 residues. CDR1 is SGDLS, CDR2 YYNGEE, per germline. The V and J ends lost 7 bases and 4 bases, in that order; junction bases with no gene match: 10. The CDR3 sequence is CASGAAGTGVTGELFF. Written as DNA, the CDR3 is TGTGCCAGCGGCGCGGCCGGGACAGGGGTCACCGGGGAGCTGTTTTTT.

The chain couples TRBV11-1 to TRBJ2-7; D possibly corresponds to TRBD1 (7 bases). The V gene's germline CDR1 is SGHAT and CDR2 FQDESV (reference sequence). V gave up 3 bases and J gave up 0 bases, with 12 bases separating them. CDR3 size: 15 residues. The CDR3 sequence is CASSLRQGLSYEQYF. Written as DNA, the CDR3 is TGTGCCAGCAGCTTGAGACAGGGACTCTCCTACGAGCAGTACTTC.

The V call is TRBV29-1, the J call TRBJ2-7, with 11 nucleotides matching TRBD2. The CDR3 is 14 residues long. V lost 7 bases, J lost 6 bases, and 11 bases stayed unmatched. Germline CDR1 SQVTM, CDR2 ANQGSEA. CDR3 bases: TGCAGCGGGATTAGCGGGAGGGCCTCCCGCGAGCAGTACTTC. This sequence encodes CSGISGRASREQYF.

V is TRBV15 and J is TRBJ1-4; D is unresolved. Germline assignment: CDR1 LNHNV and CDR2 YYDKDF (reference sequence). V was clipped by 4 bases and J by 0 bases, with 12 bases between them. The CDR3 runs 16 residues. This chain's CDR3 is CATSTAAGSTNEKLFF. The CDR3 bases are TGTGCCACCAGCACGGCAGCAGGTTCAACTAATGAAAAACTGTTTTTT.

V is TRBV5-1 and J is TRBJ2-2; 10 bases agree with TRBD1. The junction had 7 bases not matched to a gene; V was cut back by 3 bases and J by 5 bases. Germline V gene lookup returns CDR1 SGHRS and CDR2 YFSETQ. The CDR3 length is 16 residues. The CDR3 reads CASSSGDRGGTGELFF. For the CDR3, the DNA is TGCGCCAGCAGCTCGGGGGACAGGGGTGGAACCGGGGAGCTGTTTTTT. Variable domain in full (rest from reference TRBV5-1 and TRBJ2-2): KAGVTQTPRYLIKTRGQQVTLSCSPISGHRSVSWYQQTPGQGLQFLFEYFSETQRNKGNFPGRFSGRQFSNSRSEMNVSTLELGDSALYLCASSSGDRGGTGELFFGEGSRLTVL.

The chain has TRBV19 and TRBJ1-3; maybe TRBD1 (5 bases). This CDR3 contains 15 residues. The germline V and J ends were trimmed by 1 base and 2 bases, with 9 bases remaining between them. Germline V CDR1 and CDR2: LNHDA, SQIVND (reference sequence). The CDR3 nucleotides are TGTGCCAGTAGTATAGTAGGGGCGCCTGGAAACACCATATATTTT. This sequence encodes CASSIVGAPGNTIYF.

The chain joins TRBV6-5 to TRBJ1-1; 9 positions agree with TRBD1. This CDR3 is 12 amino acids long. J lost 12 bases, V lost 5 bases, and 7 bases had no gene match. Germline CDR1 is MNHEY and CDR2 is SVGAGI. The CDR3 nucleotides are TGTGCCAGCAGTGGGACAGGGATGACGACTTTCTTT. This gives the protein CASSGTGMTTFF.

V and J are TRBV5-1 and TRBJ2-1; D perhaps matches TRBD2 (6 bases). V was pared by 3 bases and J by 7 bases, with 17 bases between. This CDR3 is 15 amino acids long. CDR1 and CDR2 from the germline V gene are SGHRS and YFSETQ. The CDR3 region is CASSSSGGPRNEQFF. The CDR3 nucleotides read TGCGCCAGCAGCTCTTCCGGAGGGCCAAGGAATGAGCAGTTCTTC.

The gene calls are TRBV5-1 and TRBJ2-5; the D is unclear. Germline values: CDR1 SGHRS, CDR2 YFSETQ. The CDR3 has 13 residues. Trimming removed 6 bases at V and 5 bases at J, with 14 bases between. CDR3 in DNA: TGCGCCAGCATGGGCCAGGTCCGGGAGACCCAGTACTTC. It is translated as CASMGQVRETQYF.

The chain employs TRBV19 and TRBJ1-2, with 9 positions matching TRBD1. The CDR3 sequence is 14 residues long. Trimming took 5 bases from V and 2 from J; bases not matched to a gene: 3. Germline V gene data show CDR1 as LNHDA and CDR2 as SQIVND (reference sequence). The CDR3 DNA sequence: TGTGCCAGTAGTCAACAGGGGGCCAACTATGGCTACACCTTC. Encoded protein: CASSQQGANYGYTF.

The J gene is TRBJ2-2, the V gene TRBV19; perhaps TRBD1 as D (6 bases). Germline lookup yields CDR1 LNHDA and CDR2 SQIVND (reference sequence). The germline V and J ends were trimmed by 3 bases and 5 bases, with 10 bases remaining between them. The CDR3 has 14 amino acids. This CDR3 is CASSMDRLTGELFF. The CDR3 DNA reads TGTGCCAGTAGTATGGACAGACTTACCGGGGAGCTGTTTTTT. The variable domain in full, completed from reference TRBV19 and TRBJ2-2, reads DGGITQSPKYLFRKEGQNVTLSCEQNLNHDAMYWYRQDPGQGLRLIYYSQIVNDFQKGDIAEGYSVSREKKESFPLTVTSAQKNPTAFYLCASSMDRLTGELFFGEGSRLTVL.

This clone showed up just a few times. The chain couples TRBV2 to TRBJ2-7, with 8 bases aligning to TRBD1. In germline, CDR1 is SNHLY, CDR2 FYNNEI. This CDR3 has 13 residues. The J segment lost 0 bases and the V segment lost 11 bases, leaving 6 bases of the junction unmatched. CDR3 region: CADRGGGSYEQYF. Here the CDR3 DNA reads TGTGCCGACAGGGGTGGCGGCTCCTACGAGCAGTACTTC.

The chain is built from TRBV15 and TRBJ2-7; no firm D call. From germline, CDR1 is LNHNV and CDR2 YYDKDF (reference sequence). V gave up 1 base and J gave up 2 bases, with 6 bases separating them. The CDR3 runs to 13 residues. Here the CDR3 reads CATSRVFPYEQYF. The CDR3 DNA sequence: TGTGCCACCAGCAGAGTCTTCCCCTACGAGCAGTACTTC.

The CDR3 protein is CASSYSNRNTEAFF. The CDR3 region has the DNA TGTGCCAGCAGTTATTCGAACAGGAACACTGAAGCTTTCTTT. The genes are TRBV6-5 and TRBJ1-1; the D is unclear. The CDR3 has 14 residues. Trimming removed 3 bases from V and 1 base from J, with 9 bases in between. In germline, CDR1 is MNHEY, CDR2 SVGAGI.

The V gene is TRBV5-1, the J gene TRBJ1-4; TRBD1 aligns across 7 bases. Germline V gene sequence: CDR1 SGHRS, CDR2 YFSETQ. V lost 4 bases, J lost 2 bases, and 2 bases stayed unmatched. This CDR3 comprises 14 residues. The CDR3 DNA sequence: TGCGCCAGCAGCCGAGGGGGCACTAATGAAAAACTGTTTTTT. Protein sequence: CASSRGGTNEKLFF.

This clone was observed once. The CDR3 nucleotides are TGTGCCAGCAGCGTACGACAGGATTCCATGAACACTGAAGCTTTCTTT. It codes for CASSVRQDSMNTEAFF. The gene calls are TRBV9 and TRBJ1-1, with D possibly matching TRBD1 (6 bases). V lost 1 base to trimming and J lost 0 bases, with 13 bases between them. The V gene's germline CDR1 is SGDLS and CDR2 YYNGEE. This CDR3 contains 16 residues.